This TCR beta chain was identified in a study of blood T cell repertoires in COVID-19. Turning to the study itself: Collection of acute and convalescent COVID-19 samples took place in the United States, Italy and Spain. The analysed material was cDNA or gDNA that came from T cells, B-cell-depleted T cells, or PBMCs.

Enrolment of Seattle patients took place during active infection, and they were followed longitudinally. Per the study methods: Amplification of reference gene primers was used by the study to estimate nucleated cell counts. Sequencing was performed with immunoSEQ multiplex PCR; in TCRdb, only in-frame clones are kept and a portion is missing. Clone size and the V and J calls come from that table; the DNA yielded D and trimming. The table has about 500,000 clones, 85% to 90% seen once. The germline V gene encodes CDR1 MNHEY and CDR2 SVGAGI. This CDR3 region has 13 residues. V lost 6 bases, J lost 1 base, and 9 bases lay in between.

The chain has TRBV6-5 and TRBJ1-1; possibly TRBD1 for D (6 bases). The TCR sequence derives from a woman between 45 and 60 years old with COVID-19, enrolled during active disease. The specimen sequenced was peripheral blood. CDR3 in amino acids: CASSQQGNTEAFF. The CDR3, as DNA: TGTGCCAGCAGCCAACAGGGGAACACTGAAGCTTTCTTT.